The clone carrying this TCR beta chain was observed a handful of times. This sample was included in a study of blood T cell repertoires in COVID-19. The V end was cut by 5 bases, the J end by 2 bases, with 23 bases between. This CDR3 has 18 amino acids. From germline, CDR1 is LNHDA and CDR2 SQIVND (reference sequence). The protocol was immunoSEQ multiplex PCR, while the TCRdb copy is restricted to in-frame clones and leaves out a portion. The table has fewer than 400,000 clones, around 85% seen once. The V and J genes are TRBV19 and TRBJ2-3, with D perhaps TRBD2 (7 bases). Input material: peripheral blood. The sequence derives from a woman aged 18-35 years with acute or convalescent COVID-19. The CDR3 DNA sequence: TGTGCCAGTAGTCCCCTCCGGGGTGGCGGGGGCCTCACAGATACGCAGTATTTT. This translates into CASSPLRGGGGLTDTQYF. Filled out from reference TRBV19 and TRBJ2-3, the complete variable domain reads DGGITQSPKYLFRKEGQNVTLSCEQNLNHDAMYWYRQDPGQGLRLIYYSQIVNDFQKGDIAEGYSVSREKKESFPLTVTSAQKNPTAFYLCASSPLRGGGGLTDTQYFGPGTRLTVL.